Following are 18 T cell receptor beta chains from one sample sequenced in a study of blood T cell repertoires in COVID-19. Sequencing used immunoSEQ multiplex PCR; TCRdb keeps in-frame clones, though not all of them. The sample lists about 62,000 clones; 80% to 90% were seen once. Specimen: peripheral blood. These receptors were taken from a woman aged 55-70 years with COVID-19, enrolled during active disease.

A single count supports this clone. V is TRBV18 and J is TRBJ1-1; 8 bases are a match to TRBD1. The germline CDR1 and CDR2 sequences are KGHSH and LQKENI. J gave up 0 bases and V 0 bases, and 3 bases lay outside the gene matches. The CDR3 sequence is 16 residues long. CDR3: CASSPPQGAMNTEAFF. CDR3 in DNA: TGTGCCAGCTCACCACCGCAGGGGGCCATGAACACTGAAGCTTTCTTT.

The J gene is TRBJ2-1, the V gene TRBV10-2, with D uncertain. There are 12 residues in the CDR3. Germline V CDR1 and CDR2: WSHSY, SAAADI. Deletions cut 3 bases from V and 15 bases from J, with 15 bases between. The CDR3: CASSDFISGGFF. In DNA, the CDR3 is TGCGCCAGCAGTGATTTTATATCGGGTGGGTTCTTC.

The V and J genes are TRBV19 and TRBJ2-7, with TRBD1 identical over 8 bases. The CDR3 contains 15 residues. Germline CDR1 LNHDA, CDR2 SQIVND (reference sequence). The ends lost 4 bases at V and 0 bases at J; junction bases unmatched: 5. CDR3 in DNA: TGTGCCAGTAGTAGGACAGGGAGGAGCTCCTACGAGCAGTACTTC. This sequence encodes CASSRTGRSSYEQYF.

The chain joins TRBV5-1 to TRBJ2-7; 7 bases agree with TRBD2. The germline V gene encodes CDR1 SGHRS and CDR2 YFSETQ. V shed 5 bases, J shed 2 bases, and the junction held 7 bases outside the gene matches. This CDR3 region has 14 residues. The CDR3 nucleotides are TGCGCCAGCAGACCCTCCCGGGGGGCCTACGAGCAGTACTTC. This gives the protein CASRPSRGAYEQYF. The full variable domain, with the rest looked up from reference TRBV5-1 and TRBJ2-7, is KAGVTQTPRYLIKTRGQQVTLSCSPISGHRSVSWYQQTPGQGLQFLFEYFSETQRNKGNFPGRFSGRQFSNSRSEMNVSTLELGDSALYLCASRPSRGAYEQYFGPGTRLTVT.

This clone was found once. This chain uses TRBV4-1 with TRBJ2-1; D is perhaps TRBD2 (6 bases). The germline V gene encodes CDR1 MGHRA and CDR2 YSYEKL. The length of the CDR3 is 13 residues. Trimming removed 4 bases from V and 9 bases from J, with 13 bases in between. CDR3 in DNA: TGCGCCAGCAGCCGACGACTAGGCATTGAGCAGTTCTTC. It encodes CASSRRLGIEQFF.

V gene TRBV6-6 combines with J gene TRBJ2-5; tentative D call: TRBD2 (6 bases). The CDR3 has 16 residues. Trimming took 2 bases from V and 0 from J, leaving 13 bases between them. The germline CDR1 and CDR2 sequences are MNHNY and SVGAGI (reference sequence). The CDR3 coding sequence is TGTGCCAGCAGTTACCCGCGAGCGGGCAACCAAGAGACCCAGTACTTC. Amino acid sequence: CASSYPRAGNQETQYF.

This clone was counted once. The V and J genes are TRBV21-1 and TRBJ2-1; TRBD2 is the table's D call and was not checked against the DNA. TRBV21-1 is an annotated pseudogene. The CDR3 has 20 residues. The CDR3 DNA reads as TGTGCCAGCAGCAAAGCCGCACTGGGGACTAGCGAGTGCTCCTACAATGAGCAGTTCTTC. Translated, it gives CASSKAALGTSECSYNEQFF.

The CDR3 here is CASDRGPGELFF. The DNA of the CDR3 is TGCGCCAGCGACAGGGGGCCCGGGGAGCTGTTTTTT. The rearrangement joins TRBV10-2 to TRBJ2-2, with TRBD1 identical over 10 bases. V lost 8 bases and J lost 6; bases outside the gene matches: 0. CDR1 is WSHSY and CDR2 is SAAADI in the germline V gene. This CDR3 has 12 residues.

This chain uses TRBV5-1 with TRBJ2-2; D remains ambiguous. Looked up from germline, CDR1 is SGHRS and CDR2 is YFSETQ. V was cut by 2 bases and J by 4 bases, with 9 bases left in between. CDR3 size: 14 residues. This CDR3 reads CASSFPSPTGELFF. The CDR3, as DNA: TGCGCCAGCAGCTTCCCCTCCCCCACCGGGGAGCTGTTTTTT.

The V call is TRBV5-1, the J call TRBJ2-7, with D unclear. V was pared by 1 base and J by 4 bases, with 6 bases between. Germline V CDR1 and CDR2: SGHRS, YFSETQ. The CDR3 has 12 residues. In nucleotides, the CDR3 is TGCGCCAGCAGCTTGTCGGGTTACGAGCAGTACTTC. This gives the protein CASSLSGYEQYF.

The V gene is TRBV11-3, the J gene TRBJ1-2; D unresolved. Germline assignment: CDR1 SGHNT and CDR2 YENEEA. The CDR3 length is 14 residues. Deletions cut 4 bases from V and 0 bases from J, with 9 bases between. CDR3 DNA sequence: TGTGCCAGCAGCTCTTACGGGGCTAACTATGGCTACACCTTC. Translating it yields CASSSYGANYGYTF.

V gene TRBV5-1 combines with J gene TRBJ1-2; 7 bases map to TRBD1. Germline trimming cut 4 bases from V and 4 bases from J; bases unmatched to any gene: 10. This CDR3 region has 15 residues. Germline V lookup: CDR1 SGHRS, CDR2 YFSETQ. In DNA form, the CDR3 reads TGCGCCAGCAGCACCCCGACAGGGATGGGCTATGGCTACACCTTC. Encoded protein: CASSTPTGMGYGYTF.

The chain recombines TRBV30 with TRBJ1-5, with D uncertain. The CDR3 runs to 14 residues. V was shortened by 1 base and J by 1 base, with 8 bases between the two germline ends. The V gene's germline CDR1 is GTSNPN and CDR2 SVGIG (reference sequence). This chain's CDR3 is CAWSGQLSNQPQHF. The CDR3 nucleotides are TGTGCCTGGAGTGGACAACTGAGCAATCAGCCCCAGCATTTT.

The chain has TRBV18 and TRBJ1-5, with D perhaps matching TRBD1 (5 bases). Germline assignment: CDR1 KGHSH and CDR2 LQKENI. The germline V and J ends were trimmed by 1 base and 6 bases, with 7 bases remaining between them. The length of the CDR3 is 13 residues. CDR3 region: CASSPQGLQPQHF. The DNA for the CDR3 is TGTGCCAGCTCACCACAGGGACTTCAGCCCCAGCATTTT.

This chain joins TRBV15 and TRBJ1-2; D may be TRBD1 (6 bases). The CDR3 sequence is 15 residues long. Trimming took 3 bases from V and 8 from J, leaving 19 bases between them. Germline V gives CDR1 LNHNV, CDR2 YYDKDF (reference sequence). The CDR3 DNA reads TGTGCCACCAGCAGGGGGGGGGCCAGGGTATTCGGCTACACCTTC. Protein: CATSRGGARVFGYTF.

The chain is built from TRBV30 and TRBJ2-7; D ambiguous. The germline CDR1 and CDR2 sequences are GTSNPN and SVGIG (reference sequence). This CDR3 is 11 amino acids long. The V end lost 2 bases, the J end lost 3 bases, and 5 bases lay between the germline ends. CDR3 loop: CAWSNYYEQYF. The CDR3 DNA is TGTGCCTGGAGTAACTACTACGAGCAGTACTTC.

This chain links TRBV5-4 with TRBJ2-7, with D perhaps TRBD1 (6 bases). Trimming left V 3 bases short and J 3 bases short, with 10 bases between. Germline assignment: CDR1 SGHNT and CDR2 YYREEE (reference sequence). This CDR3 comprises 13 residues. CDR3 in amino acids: CASSSTGNYEQYF. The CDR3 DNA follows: TGTGCCAGCAGCTCGACAGGCAACTACGAGCAGTACTTC.

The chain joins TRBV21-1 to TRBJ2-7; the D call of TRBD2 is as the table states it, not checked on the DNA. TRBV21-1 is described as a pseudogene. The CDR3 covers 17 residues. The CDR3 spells CASSKVRGLAGVGEQYF. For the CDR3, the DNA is TGTGCCAGCAGCAAAGTGAGGGGACTAGCGGGAGTGGGAGAGCAGTACTTC.